This T cell receptor beta chain was captured by sequencing in a study of blood T cell repertoires in COVID-19. Overall study: COVID-19 samples collected from the United States, Italy and Spain covered acute and convalescent phases. Nucleic acid was either cDNA or gDNA, and it came from T cells, B-cell-depleted T cells, or PBMCs.

Authors' methods: Amplification of reference gene primers provided the estimated nucleated cell counts. This table comes from immunoSEQ multiplex PCR, and its TCRdb copy is limited to in-frame clones, with some not included. The V and J calls and the clone size are those of that table, but D and trimming were determined from the DNA. The sample comprises roughly 200,000 clones, approximately 90% of which are singletons, and 0.8% to 1% rests with the top ten. V was shortened by 4 bases and J by 6 bases, with 16 bases between the two germline ends. Germline values: CDR1 LGHNA, CDR2 YSLEER. The CDR3 totals 15 residues. Only one count was recorded for this clone.

This TCR derives from a woman younger than 35 who had recovered from COVID-19. The chain recombines TRBV4-3 with TRBJ2-1; a weak D match, TRBD2 (5 bases). The sequencing input was peripheral blood. In nucleotides, the CDR3 is TGCGCCAGCAGCCCCTCCACACGGGAATTCAATGAGCAGTTCTTC. Translated: CASSPSTREFNEQFF.